This TCR beta chain was profiled in a study of graft-versus-host responses after intestinal transplantation. Study-wide results and limits: Peak GvH clone levels in circulation were associated with early post-transplant HvG declines. Recipient-marrow GvH clones were detected, some having first appeared in ileum or blood.

Using immunoSEQ multiplex PCR, the repertoire was profiled, and TCRdb retains in-frame clones only, with some absent. The table has about 99,000 clones, 87% seen once. The CDR3 runs to 16 residues. V was clipped by 3 bases and J by 1 base; unmatched bases: 5. CDR1 is ENHRY, CDR2 SYGVKD, per germline. As to this clone: The antigen remains undetermined.

The sequencing used unstimulated CD4+ T cells sorted from spleen or lymph node cells, collected before intestinal transplant. The rearrangement links TRBV10-3 to TRBJ1-5, with 8 positions matching TRBD1. The source is a human donor who received an intestinal transplant. CDR3 sequence reads: CAISDLGQGSNQPQHF. The DNA for the CDR3 is TGTGCCATCAGTGACCTCGGACAGGGAAGCAATCAGCCCCAGCATTTT.